The 18 T cell receptor beta chains below come from one sample, sequenced in a study of T-cell memory formation after mild COVID-19. TCRdb reprocessed the 5' RACE reads via MiXCR and lists one record per CDR3 protein. The sample comprises some 320,000 distinct CDR3 sequences, roughly an eighth of which are singletons, and 21% rests with the top ten. The sequenced material came from PBMCs or a T cell subset sorted from them (not recorded which). The receptors originated from a man between 18 and 29 years old who had mild COVID-19 (a few samples of this study predate the infection). Cell type and time point are not known.

The chain uses TRBV24-1 and TRBJ2-1; the D gene is possibly TRBD2 (6 bases). Germline CDR1 is KGHDR and CDR2 is SFDVKD. With 2 bases removed from V and 0 bases from J, the gap between germline ends came to 10 bases. The CDR3 sequence is 16 residues long. CDR3 DNA: TGTGCCACCAGTGATTGGGCGGGGAGCTCCTACAATGAGCAGTTCTTC. Protein: CATSDWAGSSYNEQFF.

The chain combines TRBV30 with TRBJ2-3; D is ambiguous. The CDR3 runs to 12 residues. CDR1 and CDR2 from the germline V gene are GTSNPN and SVGIG (reference sequence). Between the trimmed V and J ends, which lost 0 bases and 3 bases, there was a span of 4 bases. CDR3 DNA sequence: TGTGCCTGGAGTGTCATGACAGATACGCAGTATTTT. Translating it yields CAWSVMTDTQYF.

The rearrangement uses TRBV9 and TRBJ1-1; D possibly corresponds to TRBD1 (6 bases). Germline lookup yields CDR1 SGDLS and CDR2 YYNGEE. V lost 3 bases and J lost 0, with 12 bases in between. There are 15 residues in the CDR3. Here the CDR3 DNA reads TGTGCCAGCAGCGAGACCACAGGGATGAACACTGAAGCTTTCTTT. Its translation: CASSETTGMNTEAFF.

The chain is built from TRBV7-9 and TRBJ2-2; TRBD1 matches at 8 bases. CDR3 length: 17 residues. From germline, CDR1 is SEHNR and CDR2 FQNEAQ (reference sequence). J lost 3 bases, V lost 5 bases, and 11 bases had no gene match. The CDR3 region is CASSPYLRTGYTGELFF. CDR3 bases: TGTGCCAGCAGCCCTTATCTTAGGACAGGGTACACCGGGGAGCTGTTTTTT.

There are many counts of this clonotype. DNA of the CDR3: TGTGCCACCAGCTATCAGGCGCCATCCTACGAGCAGTACTTC. It encodes CATSYQAPSYEQYF. The genes are TRBV15 and TRBJ2-7; D uncertain. The V gene lost 5 bases and the J gene lost 1 base, with 12 bases spanning the gap. The CDR3 sequence is 14 residues long. Germline loops: CDR1 LNHNV, CDR2 YYDKDF (reference sequence).

There are many counts of this clonotype. The rearrangement uses TRBV12-3 or TRBV12-4 and TRBJ2-2; either TRBD1 or TRBD2 may supply D (5 bases each). CDR3 size: 16 residues. V was trimmed by 3 bases and J by 2 bases, leaving 13 bases between them. CDR3 sequence reads: CASSFAGTINTGELFF. The CDR3, as DNA: TGTGCCAGCAGTTTCGCAGGGACCATTAACACCGGGGAGCTGTTTTTT.

DNA for the CDR3: TGCGCCAGCAGCTTAGAAATAGGGACTGAAGCTTTCTTT. The encoded protein is CASSLEIGTEAFF. The V and J genes are TRBV5-1 and TRBJ1-1; D ambiguous. The CDR3 is 13 amino acids. Germline loops: CDR1 SGHRS, CDR2 YFSETQ. V gave up 2 bases and J gave up 5 bases, with 10 bases separating them.

The V gene is TRBV20-1, the J gene TRBJ2-1; no reliable D call. The CDR3 contains 13 residues. The germline CDR1 and CDR2 sequences are DFQATT and SNEGSKA (reference sequence). V was pared by 0 bases and J by 4 bases, with 7 bases between. The CDR3 spells CSARDHEYNEQFF. The CDR3 coding sequence is TGCAGTGCTAGAGATCATGAATACAATGAGCAGTTCTTC.

The rearrangement links TRBV6-2 or TRBV6-3 to TRBJ2-7; TRBD1 or TRBD2 may be the D gene (5 bases each). This CDR3 has 13 amino acids. V lost 5 bases and J lost 7, with 15 bases in between. Germline V lookup: CDR1 MNHEY, CDR2 SVGEGT. CDR3: CASSIGAAGEQYV. For the CDR3, the DNA is TGTGCCAGCAGTATTGGGGCTGCGGGTGAGCAGTACGTC.

V usage is TRBV28 and J usage is TRBJ1-1; 7 bases align to TRBD1. After removal of 8 bases from V and 1 base from J, the junction contained 1 base not matched to a gene. The CDR3 contains 12 residues. Per the germline V gene, CDR1 is MDHEN and CDR2 is SYDVKM. CDR3 sequence reads: CASRDRNTEAFF. CDR3 coding DNA: TGTGCCAGCCGGGACAGGAACACTGAAGCTTTCTTT.

This chain connects TRBV4-2 to TRBJ1-2, with D uncertain. This CDR3 region has 14 residues. Germline assignment: CDR1 LGHNA and CDR2 YNFKEQ. The V gene lost 2 bases and the J gene lost 2 bases, with 9 bases spanning the gap. For the CDR3, the DNA is TGTGCCAGCAGCCAAAGGCTCGGGAACTATGGCTACACCTTC. Translated, it gives CASSQRLGNYGYTF.

This clonotype has a handful of counts. V gene TRBV4-1 combines with J gene TRBJ2-1, with a tentative D call TRBD1 (6 bases). V shed 7 bases and J shed 2 bases, with 18 bases lying between them. The CDR3 length is 16 residues. Per germline, CDR1 MGHRA and CDR2 YSYEKL. DNA of the CDR3: TGCGCCAGCACCGCAAGCCTGGGACAAACCTACAATGAGCAGTTCTTC. Translation: CASTASLGQTYNEQFF.

For the CDR3, the DNA is TGTGCCAGCAGTCGCCCGGGACAGGGGATGGATGGCTACACCTTC. This encodes CASSRPGQGMDGYTF. The rearrangement uses TRBV25-1 and TRBJ1-2, with TRBD1 identical over 10 bases. The CDR3 has 15 residues. CDR1 and CDR2 (germline): MGHDK, SYGVNS. With 5 bases clipped from V and 6 bases from J, the junction kept 9 bases outside the gene matches.

A few counts support this clonotype. The chain recombines TRBV19 with TRBJ2-7, with D tentatively TRBD2 (6 bases). Trimming removed 5 bases from V and 7 bases from J, with 18 bases in between. The CDR3 loop spans 14 amino acids. CDR1 LNHDA and CDR2 SQIVND come from the germline V gene (reference sequence). The CDR3 protein is CASSPTSRGGEQYF. CDR3 bases: TGTGCCAGTAGTCCCACGAGTAGGGGAGGAGAGCAGTACTTC.

The table lists this clonotype with many counts. The chain has TRBV7-9 and TRBJ1-5; the D is unclear. The germline V gene encodes CDR1 SEHNR and CDR2 FQNEAQ (reference sequence). The CDR3 sequence is 13 residues long. Trimming removed 2 bases from V and 3 bases from J, with 5 bases in between. Written as DNA, the CDR3 is TGTGCCAGCAGCTTAAGCCTCAATCAGCCCCAGCATTTT. It encodes CASSLSLNQPQHF.

This clonotype appeared a few times. The chain couples TRBV20-1 to TRBJ2-3; TRBD2 matches at 8 bases. The V gene's germline CDR1 is DFQATT and CDR2 SNEGSKA (reference sequence). This CDR3 contains 15 residues. Germline trimming cut 1 base from V and 2 bases from J; bases unmatched to any gene: 5. This chain's CDR3 is CSARGARGATDTQYF. In nucleotides, the CDR3 is TGCAGTGCTAGAGGGGCGCGGGGGGCCACAGATACGCAGTATTTT.

This clonotype was recorded a few times. The chain combines TRBV6-5 with TRBJ2-7; no reliable D call. The CDR3 is 13 residues long. In germline, CDR1 is MNHEY, CDR2 SVGAGI. The V end lost 2 bases, the J end lost 5 bases, and 10 bases lay between the germline ends. In DNA form, the CDR3 reads TGTGCCAGCAGTTACGCCCTGTCCCACGAGCAGTACTTC. This sequence encodes CASSYALSHEQYF.

The CDR3 DNA reads TGTGCCAGTAGTATGAGCCCCGGGGCAGGGACTGAAGCTTTCTTT. Translated, it gives CASSMSPGAGTEAFF. The chain couples TRBV19 to TRBJ1-1; TRBD1 is a possible D gene (5 bases). V was pared by 3 bases and J by 5 bases, with 16 bases between. The CDR3 contains 15 residues. The V gene's germline CDR1 is LNHDA and CDR2 SQIVND (reference sequence).